These T cell receptor beta chains were read from a single sample in a study of beta chain features in type 1 diabetes. This table comes from immunoSEQ multiplex PCR, and its TCRdb copy is limited to in-frame clones, with some not included. Of around 150,000 clones listed, 7% to 9.5% are singletons. Sequencing was done on a sample of central memory CD4+ T cells from blood. The receptors stem from a woman under 40 with type 1 diabetes. The CDR3 runs from the conserved cysteine through the conserved F or W. D genes are given only for firm matches.

V gene	D gene	J gene	CDR3 protein
TRBV7-2	-	TRBJ2-3	CASSFSGTDTQYF
TRBV29-1	TRBD1	TRBJ1-1	CSVTRQGMNTEAFF
TRBV5-4	TRBD1	TRBJ1-2	CASSPFTGAPNYGYTF
TRBV23-1	-	TRBJ1-5	CASSPTPDYSNQPQHF
TRBV5-1	TRBD1	TRBJ2-5	CASSRGQAFQETQYF
TRBV14	-	TRBJ2-1	CATSGPGVKQFF
TRBV7-8	-	TRBJ2-7	CASSLPGVEREQYF
TRBV5-1	TRBD2	TRBJ2-3	CASSLWTSGVTDTQYF
TRBV27	-	TRBJ2-5	CASSPRPGQETQYF
TRBV10-3	-	TRBJ1-4	CAISETTANEKLFF
TRBV4-2	-	TRBJ2-7	CASSQETAREQYF
TRBV11-2	-	TRBJ2-5	CASSLGSSAVETQYF
TRBV13	-	TRBJ1-1	CASSLEQGNTEAFF
TRBV7-9	-	TRBJ1-3	CASRSDNSGNTIYF
TRBV19	TRBD1	TRBJ2-4	CASTGTGVNIQYF
TRBV2	-	TRBJ2-6	CASTRLGANVLTF
TRBV19	-	TRBJ2-7	CASSIRARAHEQYF
TRBV4-1	TRBD1	TRBJ1-5	CASSRTKDRHNQPQHF
TRBV2	-	TRBJ2-1	CASSDLAADPKNEQFF
TRBV2	-	TRBJ2-5	CASLAEETQYF
TRBV19	-	TRBJ2-5	CASSASRETQYF
TRBV7-3	-	TRBJ2-3	CASSLAGSTDTQYF
TRBV29-1	-	TRBJ1-1	CSAGVGGPEAFF
TRBV6-5	-	TRBJ2-3	CASTPRGRGTDTQYF
TRBV7-3	TRBD2	TRBJ2-1	CASSEGLADPDNEQFF
TRBV4-2	-	TRBJ2-1	CASSREGGTQQFF
TRBV2	-	TRBJ1-5	CASSEGITGLGNQPQHF
TRBV16	-	TRBJ1-3	CASSPLRDLGNTIYF
TRBV5-1	-	TRBJ1-1	CASSLTQKNTEAFF
TRBV2	-	TRBJ2-7	CASISGITYEQYF
TRBV7-7	TRBD2	TRBJ2-5	CASSLGGLGEETQYF
TRBV4-1	-	TRBJ2-5	CASSQDPAGGKTQYF
TRBV19	TRBD1	TRBJ2-1	CASTPVTSRGQNEQFF
TRBV15	TRBD2	TRBJ2-1	CATSRDGAGGTNEQFF
TRBV9	-	TRBJ2-1	CASSVGGELAYNEQFF
TRBV7-9	-	TRBJ2-1	CASSLNRAIEQFF
TRBV28	TRBD1	TRBJ1-2	CASSSPGTGDYGYTF
TRBV11-1	TRBD2	TRBJ2-7	CASSSTSGRGYEQYF
TRBV4-1	TRBD1	TRBJ1-5	CASSQQGQGNQPQHF
TRBV5-1	-	TRBJ2-3	CASSLGGHEADTQYF
TRBV14	-	TRBJ1-1	CASSQSYWRKNTEAFF
TRBV4-1	-	TRBJ2-5	CASSRLGVGETQYF
TRBV5-1	TRBD2	TRBJ2-7	CASSLDPSGTSYEQYF
TRBV5-4	TRBD2	TRBJ2-3	CASSRLAGGRDTQYF
TRBV7-8	TRBD1	TRBJ1-1	CASGDRGSTEAFF
TRBV7-3	-	TRBJ1-1	CASSQAGPGTEAFF
TRBV30	TRBD2	TRBJ2-3	CAWTSGSSDTQYF
TRBV2	-	TRBJ1-2	CASSEEGQGYGYTF
TRBV7-3	-	TRBJ1-1	CASSLEGEGREAFF
TRBV5-1	TRBD2	TRBJ2-5	CASCRTSGTQETQYF
TRBV7-2	TRBD2	TRBJ2-5	CASSLLAVIQETQYF
TRBV7-2	TRBD1	TRBJ1-2	CASSSRQGAASRGYTF
TRBV19	TRBD2	TRBJ2-7	CASTPAGGLSYEQYF
TRBV6-5	-	TRBJ1-2	CASRPGDGNYGYTF
TRBV4-1	-	TRBJ2-3	CASSQVPTQRNTDTQYF
TRBV29-1	-	TRBJ2-3	CSVEPQGGTDTQYF
TRBV5-1	TRBD1	TRBJ1-1	CASRFDRETEAFF
TRBV28	TRBD1	TRBJ1-2	CASSLLPDRGETGYGYTF